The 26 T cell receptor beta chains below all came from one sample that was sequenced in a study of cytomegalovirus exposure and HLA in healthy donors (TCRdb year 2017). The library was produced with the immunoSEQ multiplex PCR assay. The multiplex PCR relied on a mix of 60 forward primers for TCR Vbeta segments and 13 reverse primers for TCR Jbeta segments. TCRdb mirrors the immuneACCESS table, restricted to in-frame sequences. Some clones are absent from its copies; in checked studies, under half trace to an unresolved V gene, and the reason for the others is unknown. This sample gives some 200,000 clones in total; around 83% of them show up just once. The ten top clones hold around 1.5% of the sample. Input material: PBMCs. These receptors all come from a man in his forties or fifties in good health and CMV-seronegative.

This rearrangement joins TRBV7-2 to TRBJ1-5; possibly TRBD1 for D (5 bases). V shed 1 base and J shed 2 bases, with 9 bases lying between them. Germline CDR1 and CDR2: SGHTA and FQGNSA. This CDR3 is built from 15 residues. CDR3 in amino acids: CASSLGGQGNQPQHF. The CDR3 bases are TGTGCCAGCAGCTTAGGGGGCCAGGGCAATCAGCCCCAGCATTTT.

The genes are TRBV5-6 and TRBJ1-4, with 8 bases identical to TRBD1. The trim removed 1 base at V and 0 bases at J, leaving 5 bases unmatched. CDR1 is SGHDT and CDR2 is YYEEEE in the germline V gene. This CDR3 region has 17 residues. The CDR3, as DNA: TGTGCCAGCAGCTTGAGGACAGGGCAACCAACTAATGAAAAACTGTTTTTT. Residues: CASSLRTGQPTNEKLFF.

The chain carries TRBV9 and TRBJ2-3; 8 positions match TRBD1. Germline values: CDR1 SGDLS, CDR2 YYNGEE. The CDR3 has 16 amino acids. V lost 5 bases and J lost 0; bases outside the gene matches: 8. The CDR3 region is CASSAGTGSSTDTQYF. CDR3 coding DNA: TGTGCCAGCAGTGCCGGGACAGGAAGCAGCACAGATACGCAGTATTTT.

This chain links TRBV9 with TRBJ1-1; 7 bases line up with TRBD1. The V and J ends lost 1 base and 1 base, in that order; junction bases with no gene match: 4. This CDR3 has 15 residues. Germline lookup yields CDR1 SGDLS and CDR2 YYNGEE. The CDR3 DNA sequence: TGTGCCAGCAGCGTATTAGGGGGCGGGAACACTGAAGCTTTCTTT. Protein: CASSVLGGGNTEAFF.

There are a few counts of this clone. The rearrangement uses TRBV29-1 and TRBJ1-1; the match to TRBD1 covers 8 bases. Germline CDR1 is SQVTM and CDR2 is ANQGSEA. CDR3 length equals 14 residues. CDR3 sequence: CSTRDRLPNTEAFF. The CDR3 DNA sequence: TGCAGTACTAGGGACAGGCTACCAAACACTGAAGCTTTCTTT.

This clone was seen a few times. The chain's CDR3 is CASSLTGGANYGYTF. The CDR3 DNA follows: TGTGCCAGCAGCCTAACAGGAGGGGCTAACTATGGCTACACCTTC. The V call is TRBV2, the J call TRBJ1-2, with D possibly being TRBD1 (5 bases). In germline, CDR1 is SNHLY, CDR2 FYNNEI. The CDR3 totals 15 residues. The V and J ends lost 6 bases and 0 bases respectively, with 14 bases between them. The full variable domain, in which reference TRBV2 and TRBJ1-2 provide the parts outside the CDR3, is EPEVTQTPSHQVTQMGQEVILRCVPISNHLYFYWYRQILGQKVEFLVSFYNNEISEKSEIFDDQFSVERPDGSNFTLKIRSTKLEDSAMYFCASSLTGGANYGYTFGSGTRLTVV.

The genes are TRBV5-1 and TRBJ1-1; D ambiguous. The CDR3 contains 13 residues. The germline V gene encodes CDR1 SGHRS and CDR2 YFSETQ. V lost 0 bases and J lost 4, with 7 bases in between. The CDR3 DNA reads TGCGCCAGCAGCTTGGTACCAGGCACTGAAGCTTTCTTT. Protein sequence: CASSLVPGTEAFF.

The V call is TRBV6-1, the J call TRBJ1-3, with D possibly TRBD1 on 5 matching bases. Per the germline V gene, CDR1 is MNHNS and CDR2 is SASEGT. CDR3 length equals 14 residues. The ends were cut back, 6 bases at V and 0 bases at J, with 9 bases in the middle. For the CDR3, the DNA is TGTGCCAGCAGGGGGCGCTACTCTGGAAACACCATATATTTT. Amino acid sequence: CASRGRYSGNTIYF.

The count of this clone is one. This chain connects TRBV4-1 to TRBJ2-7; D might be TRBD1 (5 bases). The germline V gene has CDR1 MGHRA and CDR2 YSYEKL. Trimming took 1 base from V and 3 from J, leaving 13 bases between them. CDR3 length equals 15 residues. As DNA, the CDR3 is TGCGCCAGCAGCCAAGGGCAGGGCCCCCACTACGAGCAGTACTTC. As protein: CASSQGQGPHYEQYF.

CDR3: CATSRVTGRAPTDTQYF. CDR3 DNA: TGTGCCACCAGCAGAGTCACGGGGAGGGCCCCCACAGATACGCAGTATTTT. The chain is built from TRBV15 and TRBJ2-3, with TRBD2 identical over 7 bases. Germline assignment: CDR1 LNHNV and CDR2 YYDKDF (reference sequence). CDR3 length equals 17 residues. Trimming at V came to 1 base and at J to 2 bases, leaving 9 bases not matched to a gene.

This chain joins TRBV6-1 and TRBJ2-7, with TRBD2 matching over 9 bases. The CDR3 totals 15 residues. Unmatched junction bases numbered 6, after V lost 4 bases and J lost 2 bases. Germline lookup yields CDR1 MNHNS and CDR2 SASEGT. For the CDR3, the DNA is TGTGCCAGCAGTGCAGGAGCGGGGGGACCCTACGAGCAGTACTTC. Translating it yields CASSAGAGGPYEQYF.

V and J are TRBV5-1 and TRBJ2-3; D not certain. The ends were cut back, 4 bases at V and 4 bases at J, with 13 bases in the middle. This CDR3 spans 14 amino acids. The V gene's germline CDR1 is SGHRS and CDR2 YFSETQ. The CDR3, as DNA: TGCGCCAGCAGCCCTAGTGTAGGCCCAGATACGCAGTATTTT. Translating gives CASSPSVGPDTQYF.

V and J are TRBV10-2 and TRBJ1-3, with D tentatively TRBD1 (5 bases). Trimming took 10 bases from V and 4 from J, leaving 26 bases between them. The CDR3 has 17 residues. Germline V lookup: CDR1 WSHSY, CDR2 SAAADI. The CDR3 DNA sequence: TGCGCCACCATTACCGCTAGCCTGGGGGGTCCCGGAAACACCATATATTTT. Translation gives CATITASLGGPGNTIYF.

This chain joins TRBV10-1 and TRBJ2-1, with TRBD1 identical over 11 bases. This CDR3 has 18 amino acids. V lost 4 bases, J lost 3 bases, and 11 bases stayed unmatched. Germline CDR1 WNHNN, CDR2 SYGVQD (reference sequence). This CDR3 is CASSGPDRGRGDYNEQFF. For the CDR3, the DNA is TGCGCCAGCAGTGGTCCGGACAGGGGGCGTGGGGACTACAATGAGCAGTTCTTC.

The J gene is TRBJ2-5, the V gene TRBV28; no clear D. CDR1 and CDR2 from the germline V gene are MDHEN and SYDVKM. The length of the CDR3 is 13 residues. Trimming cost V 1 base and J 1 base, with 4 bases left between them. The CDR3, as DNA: TGTGCCAGCAGTTTATATATCCAAGAGACCCAGTACTTC. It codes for CASSLYIQETQYF.

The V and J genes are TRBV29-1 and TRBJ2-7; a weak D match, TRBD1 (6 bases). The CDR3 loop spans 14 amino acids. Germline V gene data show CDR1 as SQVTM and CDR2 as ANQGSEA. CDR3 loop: CTPWKGGWTYEQYF. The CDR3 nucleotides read TGCACCCCCTGGAAAGGGGGTTGGACCTACGAGCAGTACTTC.

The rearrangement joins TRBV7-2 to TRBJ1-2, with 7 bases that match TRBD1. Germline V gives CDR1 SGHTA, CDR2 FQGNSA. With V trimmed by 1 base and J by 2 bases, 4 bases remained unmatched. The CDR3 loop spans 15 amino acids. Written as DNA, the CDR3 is TGTGCCAGCAGCTTAGTCGAGGGGGCGAACTATGGCTACACCTTC. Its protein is CASSLVEGANYGYTF.

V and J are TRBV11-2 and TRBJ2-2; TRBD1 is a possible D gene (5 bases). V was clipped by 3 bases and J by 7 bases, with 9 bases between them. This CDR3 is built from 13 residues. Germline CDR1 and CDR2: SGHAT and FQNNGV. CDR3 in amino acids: CASSFQGSGELFF. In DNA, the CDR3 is TGTGCCAGCAGCTTCCAGGGAAGCGGGGAGCTGTTTTTT.

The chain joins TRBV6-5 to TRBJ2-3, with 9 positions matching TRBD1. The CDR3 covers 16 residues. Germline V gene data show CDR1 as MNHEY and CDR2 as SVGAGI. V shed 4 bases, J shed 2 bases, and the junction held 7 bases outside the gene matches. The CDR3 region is CASSSQGQGYTDTQYF. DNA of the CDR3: TGTGCCAGCAGTTCCCAGGGACAGGGCTACACAGATACGCAGTATTTT.

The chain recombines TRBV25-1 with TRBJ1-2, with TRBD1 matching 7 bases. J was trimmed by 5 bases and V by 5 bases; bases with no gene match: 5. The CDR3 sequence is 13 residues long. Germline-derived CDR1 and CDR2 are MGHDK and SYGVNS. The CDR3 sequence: CASSLAGGYGYTF. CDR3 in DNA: TGTGCCAGCAGTTTAGCAGGGGGATATGGCTACACCTTC.

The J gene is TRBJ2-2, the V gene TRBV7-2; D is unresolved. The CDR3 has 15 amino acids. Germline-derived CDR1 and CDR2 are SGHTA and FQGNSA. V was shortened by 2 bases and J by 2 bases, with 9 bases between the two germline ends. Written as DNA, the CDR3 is TGTGCCAGCAGCTTAAAGATACTCAACACCGGGGAGCTGTTTTTT. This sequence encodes CASSLKILNTGELFF. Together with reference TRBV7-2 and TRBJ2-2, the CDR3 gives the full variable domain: GAGVSQSPSNKVTEKGKDVELRCDPISGHTALYWYRQSLGQGLEFLIYFQGNSAPDKSGLPSDRFSAERTGGSVSTLTIQRTQQEDSAVYLCASSLKILNTGELFFGEGSRLTVL.

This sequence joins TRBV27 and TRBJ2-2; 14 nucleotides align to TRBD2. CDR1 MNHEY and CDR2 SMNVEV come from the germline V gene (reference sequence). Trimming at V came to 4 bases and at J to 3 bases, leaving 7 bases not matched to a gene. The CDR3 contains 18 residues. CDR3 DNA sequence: TGTGCCAGCAGTTCAGCCGGGACTAGCGGGAGCTACACCGGGGAGCTGTTTTTT. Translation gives CASSSAGTSGSYTGELFF.

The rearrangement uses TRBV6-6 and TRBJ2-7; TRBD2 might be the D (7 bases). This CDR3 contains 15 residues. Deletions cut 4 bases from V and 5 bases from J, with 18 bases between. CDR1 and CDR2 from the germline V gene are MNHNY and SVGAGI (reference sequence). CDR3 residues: CASSSLIGRTDEQYF. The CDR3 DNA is TGTGCCAGCAGTTCCTTAATCGGGAGGACAGACGAGCAGTACTTC.

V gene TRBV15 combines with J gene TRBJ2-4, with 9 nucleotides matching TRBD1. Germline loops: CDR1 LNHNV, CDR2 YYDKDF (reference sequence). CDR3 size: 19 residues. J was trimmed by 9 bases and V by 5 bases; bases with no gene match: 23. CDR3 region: CATSPLTGGASVGSTIQYF. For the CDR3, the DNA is TGTGCCACCAGCCCTTTAACAGGGGGCGCGTCAGTAGGGTCAACCATTCAGTACTTC. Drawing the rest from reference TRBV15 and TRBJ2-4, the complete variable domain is DAMVIQNPRYQVTQFGKPVTLSCSQTLNHNVMYWYQQKSSQAPKLLFHYYDKDFNNEADTPDNFQSRRPNTSFCFLDIRSPGLGDTAMYLCATSPLTGGASVGSTIQYFGAGTRLSVL.

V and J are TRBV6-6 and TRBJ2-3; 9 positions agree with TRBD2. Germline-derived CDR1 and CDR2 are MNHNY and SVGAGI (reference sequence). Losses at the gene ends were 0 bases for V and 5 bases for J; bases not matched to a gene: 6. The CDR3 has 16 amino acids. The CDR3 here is CASSYSLGLAKDTQYF. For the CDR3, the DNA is TGTGCCAGCAGTTACTCCTTGGGACTAGCAAAAGATACGCAGTATTTT.

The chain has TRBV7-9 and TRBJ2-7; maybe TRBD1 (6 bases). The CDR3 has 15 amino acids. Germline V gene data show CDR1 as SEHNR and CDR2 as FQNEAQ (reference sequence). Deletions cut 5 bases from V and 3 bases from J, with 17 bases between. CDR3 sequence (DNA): TGTGCCAGCAGCCTGAAGGGGGAAGGTTTCTACGAGCAGTACTTC. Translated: CASSLKGEGFYEQYF. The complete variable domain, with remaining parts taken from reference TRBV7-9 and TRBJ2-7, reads DTGVSQNPRHKITKRGQNVTFRCDPISEHNRLYWYRQTLGQGPEFLTYFQNEAQLEKSRLLSDRFSAERPKGSFSTLEIQRTEQGDSAMYLCASSLKGEGFYEQYFGPGTRLTVT.